This T cell receptor (beta chain) was retrieved from a study of molecular identifiers for immune sequencing clone quantification. Study findings and constraints: A single cell's spiked Jurkat TCR RNA was reportedly detectable among about a million naive cells.

Ten or more counts support this clonotype. Its specificity is not known. Using its own MiXCR run on the PCR reads, TCRdb lists one record per CDR3 protein. In the table there are about 640,000 distinct CDR3 sequences, roughly 21% of which are singletons. The germline CDR1 and CDR2 sequences are SNHLY and FYNNEI. The CDR3 runs 15 residues. The trim removed 3 bases at V and 0 bases at J, leaving 1 base unmatched. This receptor was identified in a human donor in good health. Some libraries in this study had Jurkat cell RNA spiked in. Sequenced: naive CD8+ T cells from blood, with Jurkat cell RNA spiked in. Sample subset: FACS-sorted CD8+CD4-CCR7+CD45RA+ naive T cells. The genes are TRBV2 and TRBJ2-3; 9 positions match TRBD2. The CDR3 loop is CASSETSGSTDTQYF. CDR3 sequence (DNA): TGTGCCAGCAGTGAGACTAGCGGAAGCACAGATACGCAGTATTTT.